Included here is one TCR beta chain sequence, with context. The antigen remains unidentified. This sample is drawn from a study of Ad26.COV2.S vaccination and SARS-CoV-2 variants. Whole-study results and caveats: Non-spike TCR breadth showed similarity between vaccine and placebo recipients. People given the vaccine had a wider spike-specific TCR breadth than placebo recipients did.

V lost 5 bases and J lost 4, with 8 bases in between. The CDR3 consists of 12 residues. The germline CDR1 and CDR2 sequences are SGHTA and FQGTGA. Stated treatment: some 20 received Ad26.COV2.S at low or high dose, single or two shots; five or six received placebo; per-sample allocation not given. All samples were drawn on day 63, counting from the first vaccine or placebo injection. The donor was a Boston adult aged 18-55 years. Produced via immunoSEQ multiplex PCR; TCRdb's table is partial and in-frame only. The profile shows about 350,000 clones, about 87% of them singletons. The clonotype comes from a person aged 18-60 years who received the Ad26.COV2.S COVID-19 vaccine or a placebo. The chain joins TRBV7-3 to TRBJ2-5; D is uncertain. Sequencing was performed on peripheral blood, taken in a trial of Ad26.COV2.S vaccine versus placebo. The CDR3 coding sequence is TGTGCCAGCAGCCAGCCGGGAGAGACCCAGTACTTC. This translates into CASSQPGETQYF.